A single sample gave rise to the 14 T cell receptor beta chains below, sequenced in a study of PD-1 blockade in classical Hodgkin lymphoma. Profiled with immunoSEQ multiplex PCR; TCRdb holds only in-frame clones, not every one. In the table there are about 110,000 clones, 80% to 90% of which are singletons. Relapse was seen in all patients after autologous stem cell transplantation, and brentuximab vedotin exposure was variable. Here the sequenced sample was peripheral blood mononuclear cells (PBMCs), taken before the second cycle of nivolumab. Receptor source: a human donor with classical Hodgkin lymphoma.

This clone occurred once. The chain is built from TRBV19 and TRBJ1-2, with no clear D. This CDR3 is built from 13 residues. The germline V gene encodes CDR1 LNHDA and CDR2 SQIVND (reference sequence). Trimming removed 3 bases at V and 4 bases at J, with 9 bases between. The CDR3 DNA sequence: TGTGCCAGTAGTATTGTAGGTTTCTATGGCTACACCTTC. As protein: CASSIVGFYGYTF.

The rearrangement uses TRBV11-2 and TRBJ2-7; D gene uncertain. The CDR3 contains 12 residues. V lost 5 bases and J 5 bases, leaving 10 bases between the germline ends. From germline, CDR1 is SGHAT and CDR2 FQNNGV. This CDR3 reads CASSPFSHEQYF. The CDR3 bases are TGTGCCAGCAGCCCGTTTTCCCACGAGCAGTACTTC.

The chain links TRBV6-4 to TRBJ1-2, with D perhaps matching TRBD1 (5 bases). CDR3 length: 16 amino acids. The V end lost 2 bases, the J end lost 4 bases, and 17 bases lay between the germline ends. CDR1 MRHNA and CDR2 SNTAGT come from the germline V gene. The DNA for the CDR3 is TGTGCCAGCAGTGACGTTGGGACGACAGCCCTCTATGGCTACACCTTC. This encodes CASSDVGTTALYGYTF.

CDR3 in amino acids: CASSSRTGEADTQYF. The CDR3 bases are TGTGCCAGCAGCTCCCGGACAGGGGAGGCAGATACGCAGTATTTT. This chain links TRBV7-9 with TRBJ2-3, with 9 bases matching TRBD1. The V gene end was trimmed by 4 bases and the J gene end by 4 bases; junction bases not matched to a gene: 6. The length of the CDR3 is 15 residues. The germline V gene encodes CDR1 SEHNR and CDR2 FQNEAQ (reference sequence).

This clone has only one observation. The chain combines TRBV6-5 with TRBJ2-3; the D gene is possibly TRBD1 (6 bases). The germline CDR1 and CDR2 sequences are MNHEY and SVGAGI. This CDR3 spans 13 amino acids. The V and J ends lost 7 bases and 2 bases respectively, with 10 bases between them. The CDR3 sequence: CASTRQVTDTQYF. The CDR3 DNA reads as TGTGCCAGCACCCGACAGGTCACAGATACGCAGTATTTT.

The chain links TRBV5-5 to TRBJ2-2; no reliable D call. The CDR3 spans 15 residues. Trimming pared 2 bases from V and 6 bases from J, leaving 14 bases between. The V gene's germline CDR1 is SGHKS and CDR2 YYEKEE (reference sequence). The CDR3 loop is CASSFWLDLPGELFF. Here the CDR3 DNA reads TGTGCCAGCAGCTTCTGGCTCGACCTTCCCGGGGAGCTGTTTTTT.

The chain couples TRBV18 to TRBJ1-1, with D perhaps TRBD1 (6 bases). Trimming took 8 bases from V and 0 from J, leaving 13 bases between them. From germline, CDR1 is KGHSH and CDR2 LQKENI. The CDR3 runs 14 residues. As DNA, the CDR3 is TGTGCCAGCACTTCGGGACACTTGAACACTGAAGCTTTCTTT. Translation: CASTSGHLNTEAFF.

The chain employs TRBV19 and TRBJ1-2; no clear D. The ends were cut back, 7 bases at V and 4 bases at J, with 10 bases in the middle. The germline V gene has CDR1 LNHDA and CDR2 SQIVND (reference sequence). The CDR3 is 12 amino acids. The CDR3 loop reads CASNEGGYGYTF. The CDR3 bases are TGTGCCAGTAACGAGGGAGGCTATGGCTACACCTTC.

This clone was detected a few times. J is TRBJ2-7 and V is TRBV5-1; no reliable D call. V was cut by 0 bases and J by 5 bases, with 6 bases left in between. Germline CDR1 reads SGHRS; CDR2 reads YFSETQ. CDR3 length equals 12 residues. CDR3 in DNA: TGCGCCAGCAGCTTGGTAGGGAACGAGCAGTACTTC. It specifies CASSLVGNEQYF.

The chain joins TRBV7-2 to TRBJ1-1; D not certain. Germline values: CDR1 SGHTA, CDR2 FQGNSA. V gave up 1 base and J gave up 7 bases, with 4 bases separating them. This CDR3 comprises 11 residues. The CDR3 DNA reads TGTGCCAGCAGCTTAGGGAGTGAAGCTTTCTTT. Translation: CASSLGSEAFF.

The V call is TRBV6-5, the J call TRBJ1-1; D is unresolved. Trimming took 2 bases from V and 5 from J, leaving 3 bases between them. CDR3 length: 11 residues. Germline CDR1 and CDR2: MNHEY and SVGAGI. CDR3 nucleotide sequence: TGTGCCAGCAGTTACGGGACTGAAGCTTTCTTT. Its protein product is CASSYGTEAFF.

The chain employs TRBV6-6 and TRBJ2-2, with a possible D match to TRBD2 (6 bases). Germline CDR1 MNHNY, CDR2 SVGAGI (reference sequence). V lost 2 bases, J lost 6 bases, and 13 bases lay in between. This CDR3 contains 15 residues. Here the CDR3 DNA reads TGTGCCAGCAGTTACCATACTAGCATCGCCGGGGAGCTGTTTTTT. Its translation is CASSYHTSIAGELFF.

This chain joins TRBV28 and TRBJ1-1; no clear D gene. Looked up from germline, CDR1 is MDHEN and CDR2 is SYDVKM. V gave up 5 bases and J gave up 1 base, with 5 bases separating them. There are 12 residues in the CDR3. The CDR3: CASSPRNTEAFF. CDR3 DNA: TGTGCCAGCAGTCCGCGGAACACTGAAGCTTTCTTT.

This clone has only a few counts. The rearrangement uses TRBV7-9 and TRBJ1-1, with D unresolved. This CDR3 has 14 amino acids. V dropped 6 bases and J dropped 0 bases, with 11 bases sitting between them. CDR1 is SEHNR and CDR2 is FQNEAQ in the germline V gene (reference sequence). CDR3 bases: TGTGCCAGCAGATTCGGTGGAGTGAACACTGAAGCTTTCTTT. Residues: CASRFGGVNTEAFF.